This TCR beta chain derives from a study of T cells after yellow fever vaccination. About this clonotype itself: No antigen is known for it.

V shed 4 bases and J shed 6 bases, with 11 bases lying between them. This CDR3 is built from 13 residues. The germline gives CDR1 SGHVS, CDR2 FNYEAQ. Conversion of TCR transcripts into cDNA relied on 5'RACE template switching, which added a universal primer site and UMIs. TCRdb called the 5' RACE reads again in MiXCR, with one record for every CDR3 protein. The sample lists under 200,000 distinct CDR3 sequences, approximately 10% occurring once. The study's findings and limits: Any FACS-sorted repertoire could hold abundant clonotypes that contaminate it from the bulk population. Clonotypes shared by both compartments, CD4 and CD8, made up a small share. Post-booster samples contained most primary-vaccination clones (more than 95% CD4, about 90% CD8).

The sequence came from a man aged 18 to 29 who received the YFV17D yellow fever vaccine. This chain connects TRBV7-6 to TRBJ2-3; D unclear. Material: CD8+ T cells sorted from PBMCs, obtained 15 days after the yellow fever booster vaccination. CDR3 nucleotides: TGTGCCAGCAGCTCCGCCCCCGGCGATACGCAGTATTTT. It translates to CASSSAPGDTQYF.